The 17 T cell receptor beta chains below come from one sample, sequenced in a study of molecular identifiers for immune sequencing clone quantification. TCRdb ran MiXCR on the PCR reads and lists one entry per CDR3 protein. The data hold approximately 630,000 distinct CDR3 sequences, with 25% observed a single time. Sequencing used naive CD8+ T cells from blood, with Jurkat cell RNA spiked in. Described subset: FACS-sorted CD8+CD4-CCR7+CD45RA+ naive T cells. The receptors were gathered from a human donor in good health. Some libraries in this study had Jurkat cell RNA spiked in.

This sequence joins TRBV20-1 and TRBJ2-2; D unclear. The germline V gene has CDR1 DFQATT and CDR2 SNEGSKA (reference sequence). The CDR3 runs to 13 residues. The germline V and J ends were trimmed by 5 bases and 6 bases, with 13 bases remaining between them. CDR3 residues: CSARSVASGELFF. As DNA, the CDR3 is TGCAGTGCTCGCAGCGTCGCCTCCGGGGAGCTGTTTTTT.

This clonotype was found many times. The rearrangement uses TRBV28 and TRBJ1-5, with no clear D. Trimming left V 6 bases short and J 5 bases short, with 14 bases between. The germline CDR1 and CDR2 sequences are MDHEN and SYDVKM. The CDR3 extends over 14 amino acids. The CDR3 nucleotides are TGTGCCAGCAGACATGTGGACTGGGATCAGCCCCAGCATTTT. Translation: CASRHVDWDQPQHF.

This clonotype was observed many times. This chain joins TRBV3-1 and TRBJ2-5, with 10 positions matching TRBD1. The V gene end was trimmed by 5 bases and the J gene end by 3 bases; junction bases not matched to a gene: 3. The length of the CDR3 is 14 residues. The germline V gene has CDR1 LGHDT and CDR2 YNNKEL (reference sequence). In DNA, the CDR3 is TGTGCCAGCAGCGGACAGGGGGAAGAAGAGACCCAGTACTTC. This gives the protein CASSGQGEEETQYF.

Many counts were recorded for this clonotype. CDR3 nucleotides: TGTGCCAGCAGCTTAGAAGGGCAGACAGATACGCAGTATTTT. It specifies CASSLEGQTDTQYF. V is TRBV7-6 and J is TRBJ2-3; D not resolved. Germline-derived CDR1 and CDR2 are SGHVS and FNYEAQ. Trimming took off 1 base at V and 3 bases at J, with 8 bases between the two ends. The CDR3 runs 14 residues. The full variable domain, with the rest looked up from reference TRBV7-6 and TRBJ2-3, is GAGVSQSPRYKVTKRGQDVALRCDPISGHVSLYWYRQALGQGPEFLTYFNYEAQQDKSGLPNDRFSAERPEGSISTLTIQRTEQRDSAMYRCASSLEGQTDTQYFGPGTRLTVL.

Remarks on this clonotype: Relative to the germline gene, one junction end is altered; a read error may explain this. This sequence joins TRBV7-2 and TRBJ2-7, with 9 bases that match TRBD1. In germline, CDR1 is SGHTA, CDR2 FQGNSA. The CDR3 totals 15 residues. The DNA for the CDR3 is TGTGTCAGCAGCTTAAGGGACAGGGTCACCTACGAGCAGTACTTC. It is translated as CVSSLRDRVTYEQYF. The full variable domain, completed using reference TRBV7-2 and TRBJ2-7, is GAGVSQSPSNKVTEKGKDVELRCDPISGHTALYWYRQSLGQGLEFLIYFQGNSAPDKSGLPSDRFSAERTGGSVSTLTIQRTQQEDSAVYLCVSSLRDRVTYEQYFGPGTRLTVT.

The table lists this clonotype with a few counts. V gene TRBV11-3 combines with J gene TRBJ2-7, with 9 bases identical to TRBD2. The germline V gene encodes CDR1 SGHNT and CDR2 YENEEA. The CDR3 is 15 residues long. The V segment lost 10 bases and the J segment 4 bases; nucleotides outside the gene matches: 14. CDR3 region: CAITVAGECPYEQYF. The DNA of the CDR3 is TGTGCCATCACGGTAGCGGGAGAGTGCCCGTACGAGCAGTACTTC.

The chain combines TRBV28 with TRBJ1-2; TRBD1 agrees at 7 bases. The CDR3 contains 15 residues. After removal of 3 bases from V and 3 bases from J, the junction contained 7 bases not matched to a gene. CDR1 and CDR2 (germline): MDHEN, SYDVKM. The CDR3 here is CASSLREGAYYGYTF. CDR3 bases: TGTGCCAGCAGTTTGAGGGAGGGGGCGTACTATGGCTACACCTTC.

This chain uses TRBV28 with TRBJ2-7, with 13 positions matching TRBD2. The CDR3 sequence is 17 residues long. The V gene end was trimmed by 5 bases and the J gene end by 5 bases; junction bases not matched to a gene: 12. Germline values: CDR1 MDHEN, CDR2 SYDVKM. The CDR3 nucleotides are TGTGCCAGCAGTATGCGATCTACTAGCGGGAGGGCCCACGAGCAGTACTTC. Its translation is CASSMRSTSGRAHEQYF.

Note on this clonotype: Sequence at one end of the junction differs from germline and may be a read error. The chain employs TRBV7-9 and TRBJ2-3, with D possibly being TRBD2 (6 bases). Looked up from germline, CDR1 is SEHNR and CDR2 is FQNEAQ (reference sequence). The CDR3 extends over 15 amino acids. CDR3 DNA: TGTGCCAGCAACTTAGCGGCAGACTTCACAGATACGCAGTATTTT. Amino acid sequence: CASNLAADFTDTQYF.

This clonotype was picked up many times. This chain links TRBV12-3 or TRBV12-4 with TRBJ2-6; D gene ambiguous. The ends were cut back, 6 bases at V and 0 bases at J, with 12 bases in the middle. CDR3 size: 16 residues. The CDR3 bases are TGTGCCAGCAGCTTGGACCGGAGCTCTGGGGCCAACGTCCTGACTTTC. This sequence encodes CASSLDRSSGANVLTF.

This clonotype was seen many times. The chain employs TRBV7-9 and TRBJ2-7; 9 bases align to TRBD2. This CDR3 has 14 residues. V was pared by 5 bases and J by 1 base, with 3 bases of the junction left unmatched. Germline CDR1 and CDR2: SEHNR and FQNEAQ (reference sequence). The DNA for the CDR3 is TGTGCCAGCAGCGATAGCGGGAGTTCCTACGAGCAGTACTTC. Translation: CASSDSGSSYEQYF.

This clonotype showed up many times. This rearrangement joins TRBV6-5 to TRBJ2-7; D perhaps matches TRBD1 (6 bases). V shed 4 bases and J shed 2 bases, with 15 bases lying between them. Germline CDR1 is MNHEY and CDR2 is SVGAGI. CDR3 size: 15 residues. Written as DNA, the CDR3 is TGTGCCAGCAGTTTAGGGACAAGTTCAACCTACGAGCAGTACTTC. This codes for CASSLGTSSTYEQYF.

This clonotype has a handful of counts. CDR3 coding DNA: TGTGCCAGCAGTGCGAACCGGGACAGGGTTGGTGACTATGGCTACACCTTC. Translated, it gives CASSANRDRVGDYGYTF. The rearrangement uses TRBV28 and TRBJ1-2; 9 nucleotides align to TRBD1. The V gene's germline CDR1 is MDHEN and CDR2 SYDVKM. The V and J ends lost 5 bases and 3 bases, in that order; junction bases with no gene match: 13. This CDR3 region has 17 residues.

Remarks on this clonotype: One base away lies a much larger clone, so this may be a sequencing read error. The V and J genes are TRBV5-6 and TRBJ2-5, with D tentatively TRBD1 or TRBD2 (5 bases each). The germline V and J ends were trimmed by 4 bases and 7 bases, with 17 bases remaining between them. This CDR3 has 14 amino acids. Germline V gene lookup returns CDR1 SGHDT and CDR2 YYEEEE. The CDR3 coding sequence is TGTGCCAGCAGCCCGAGATTGGATGGGGGGACCCAGTACTTC. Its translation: CASSPRLDGGTQYF.

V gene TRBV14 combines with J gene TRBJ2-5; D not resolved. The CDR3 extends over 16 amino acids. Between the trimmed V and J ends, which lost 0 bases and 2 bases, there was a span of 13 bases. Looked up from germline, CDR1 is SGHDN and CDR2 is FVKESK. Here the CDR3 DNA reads TGTGCCAGCAGCCAAGATCGTAGTGGCAGACAAGAGACCCAGTACTTC. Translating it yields CASSQDRSGRQETQYF. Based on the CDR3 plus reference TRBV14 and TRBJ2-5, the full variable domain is EAGVTQFPSHSVIEKGQTVTLRCDPISGHDNLYWYRRVMGKEIKFLLHFVKESKQDESGMPNNRFLAERTGGTYSTLKVQPAELEDSGVYFCASSQDRSGRQETQYFGPGTRLLVL.

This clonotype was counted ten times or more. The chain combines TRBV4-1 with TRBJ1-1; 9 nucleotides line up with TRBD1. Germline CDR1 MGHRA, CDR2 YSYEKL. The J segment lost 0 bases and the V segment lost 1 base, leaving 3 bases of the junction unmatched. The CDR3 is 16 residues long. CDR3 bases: TGCGCCAGCAGCCAAGCGGACAGGGGACTGAACACTGAAGCTTTCTTT. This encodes CASSQADRGLNTEAFF.

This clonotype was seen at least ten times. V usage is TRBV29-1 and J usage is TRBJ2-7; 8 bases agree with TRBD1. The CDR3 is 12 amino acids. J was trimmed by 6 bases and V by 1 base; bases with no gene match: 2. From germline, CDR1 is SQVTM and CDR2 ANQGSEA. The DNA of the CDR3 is TGCAGCGTTGAAGCAGGGGGCTTCGAGCAGTACTTC. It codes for CSVEAGGFEQYF.